One T cell receptor beta chain is described in this entry. This entry is derived from a study of blood T cell repertoires in COVID-19. Study-level background: Researchers got acute and convalescent COVID-19 samples from the United States, Italy and Spain. The cDNA or gDNA used as material had been derived from T cells, B-cell-depleted T cells, or PBMCs.

Germline values: CDR1 LNHDA, CDR2 SQIVND (reference sequence). V lost 4 bases, J lost 8 bases, and 9 bases lay in between. The CDR3 covers 12 residues. Authors' analysis steps: Amplification from reference gene primers served as the basis for estimated nucleated cell counts. Some clones are missing from TCRdb's copy, which holds only in-frame ones; the method was immunoSEQ multiplex PCR. V and J calls and clone size come straight from that table; D and trimming were deduced from the DNA. The sample holds about 140,000 clones, around 84% seen once. The specimen sequenced was peripheral blood. The clonotype originates from a human donor in a cohort sampled during active COVID-19. V is TRBV19 and J is TRBJ2-1; possibly TRBD2 for D (5 bases). CDR3 in DNA: TGTGCCAGTAGTACACTAGGCTATGAGCAGTTCTTC. Its translation: CASSTLGYEQFF.